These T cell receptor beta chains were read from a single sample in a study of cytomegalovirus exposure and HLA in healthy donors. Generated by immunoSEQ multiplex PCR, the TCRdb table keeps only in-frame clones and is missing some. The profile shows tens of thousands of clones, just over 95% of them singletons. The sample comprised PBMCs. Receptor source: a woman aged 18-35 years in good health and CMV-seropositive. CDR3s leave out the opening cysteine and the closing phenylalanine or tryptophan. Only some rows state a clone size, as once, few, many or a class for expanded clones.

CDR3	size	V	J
ASSQGQGGTEAF	-	TRBV7-8	TRBJ1-1
ASSLYEQY	-	TRBV28	TRBJ2-7
ATSREQGASNPITGELF	once	TRBV15	TRBJ2-2
ARGGQGDTEAF	-	TRBV5-3	TRBJ1-1
ASSLKVGEQY	-	TRBV7-9	TRBJ2-7
ASSHTSGTDTQY	-	TRBV7-2	TRBJ2-3
ASSQDLGQSSYNEQF	-	TRBV4-3	TRBJ2-1
ASSYRAGGLHEQY	-	TRBV6-5	TRBJ2-7
AISVKGNTEAF	-	TRBV10-3	TRBJ1-1
SVRGLAGAGYEQY	-	TRBV29-1	TRBJ2-7
AWSATSLGDTQY	-	TRBV30	TRBJ2-3
ASSRQGSPSYEQY	-	TRBV11-2	TRBJ2-7
ASTSIKASRYNEQF	-	TRBV5-1	TRBJ2-1
ASSLAGGGYANTEAF	-	TRBV5-6	TRBJ1-1
ASISSSYNSPLH	-	TRBV6-6	TRBJ1-6
ASSRTSGASDTQY	-	TRBV5-5	TRBJ2-3
ASSRAETVNDYEQY	-	TRBV21-1	TRBJ2-7
SVAEAGSNQPQH	-	TRBV29-1	TRBJ1-5
ATAGTGSYEQY	-	TRBV27	TRBJ2-7
ASSADRGQGAF	-	TRBV18	TRBJ1-1
ASSPGTGAVEAF	-	TRBV7-2	TRBJ1-1
ASSPGLAGVDEQF	-	TRBV5-1	TRBJ2-1
ASIVASGNTGELF	-	TRBV28	TRBJ2-2
ASMGQGKNIQY	-	TRBV2	TRBJ2-4
ASSQIGQGRRGNQPQH	-	TRBV4-2	TRBJ1-5
ASSPSRNEQF	-	TRBV18	TRBJ2-1
ASSPRTSGRAPYNEQF	-	TRBV11-1	TRBJ2-1
ASSIIGEREVRETQY	-	TRBV19	TRBJ2-5
ASGSSLVLAVSSYNEQF	-	TRBV12-5	TRBJ2-1
AWSPGQIQY	-	TRBV30	TRBJ2-5
SVDPLSGTYNEQF	-	TRBV29-1	TRBJ2-1
AWGTGSNQPQH	-	TRBV30	TRBJ1-5
ASSYPSRGQNTEAF	few	TRBV6-6	TRBJ1-1
ASSSGTQSSYEQY	-	TRBV5-4	TRBJ2-7
ASSSGLAGSRTDTQY	few	TRBV7-9	TRBJ2-3
ASSPGGDTQY	-	TRBV28	TRBJ2-3
ASSQGAGVSNEQF	-	TRBV4-1	TRBJ2-1
ASSLSSGTLRTGELF	-	TRBV7-3	TRBJ2-2
ASNPGGPGRYEQY	-	TRBV7-9	TRBJ2-7
ASTPRQTGELF	-	TRBV5-4	TRBJ2-2
ASSHASGAYNEQF	few	TRBV7-2	TRBJ2-1
ASSDIGRAAYEQY	-	TRBV6-1	TRBJ2-7
ARSLDRKLSGANVLT	-	TRBV5-3	TRBJ2-6
ASSPGLGTGLDTQY	-	TRBV5-6	TRBJ2-3
ASSLGDKLAFAGQY	-	TRBV11-3	TRBJ2-7
SVLRTGRQETQY	-	TRBV29-1	TRBJ2-5
ASSVDQRSADTQY	-	TRBV9	TRBJ2-3
ASSLDFNTGELF	-	TRBV5-6	TRBJ2-2
ASSLLSGTGTEKLF	-	TRBV28	TRBJ1-4
ASSMVGAGHNQPQH	-	TRBV19	TRBJ1-5
ASSQTGGRYEQY	-	TRBV14	TRBJ2-7
ASSLPRLAYEQY	-	TRBV28	TRBJ2-7
ASSLGSGRMQDTQY	-	TRBV7-2	TRBJ2-3
ASSPTGKPYEQY	once	TRBV5-4	TRBJ2-7